The TCR beta chain under discussion was sequenced for a study of glioma-infiltrating T cells. General observations from the study: Above-expected tissue-blood divergence occurred in all gliomas, most in low-grade ones. Very few CDR3 sequences were shared between tissue and blood.

Amplification of TCR alpha and beta CDR3 regions from RNA used iRepertoire nested multiplex PCR. For one-step reverse transcription and amplification, 100-400 ng of tissue mRNA or PBMC total RNA was used. MiXCR was run by TCRdb on the multiplex PCR reads, yielding one entry per CDR3 protein. Of more than 100,000 distinct CDR3 sequences in the sample, about 28% were seen once. The CDR3 runs 15 residues. Germline CDR1 MNHEY, CDR2 SVGEGT. As to this clonotype: Its target is not known. A much larger clone lies one base from this, so it may be a read error.

This clonotype was obtained from a human donor with low-grade glioma or glioblastoma, undergoing nonglioma brain surgery, or in good health (not recorded which). Sequenced input: glioma tissue, nonneoplastic brain tissue, or PBMCs (not recorded which). The chain has TRBV6-2 or TRBV6-3 and TRBJ2-6; maybe TRBD1 (6 bases). Here the CDR3 DNA reads TGTGCCAGCCGTGGGGCAGGGGCCGGGGCCAACGTCCTGAATTTC. Translation: CASRGAGAGANVLNF.